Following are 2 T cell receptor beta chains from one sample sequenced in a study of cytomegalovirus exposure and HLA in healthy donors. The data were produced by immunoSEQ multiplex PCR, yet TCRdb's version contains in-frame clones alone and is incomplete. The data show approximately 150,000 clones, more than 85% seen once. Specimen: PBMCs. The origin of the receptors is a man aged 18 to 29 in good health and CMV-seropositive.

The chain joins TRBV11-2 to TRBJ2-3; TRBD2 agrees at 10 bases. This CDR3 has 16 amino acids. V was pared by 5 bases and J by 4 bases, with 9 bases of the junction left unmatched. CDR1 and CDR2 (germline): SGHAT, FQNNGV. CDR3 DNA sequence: TGTGCCAGCAGCCGCATGAGGAGCGGGGGGGCAGATACGCAGTATTTT. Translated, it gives CASSRMRSGGADTQYF.

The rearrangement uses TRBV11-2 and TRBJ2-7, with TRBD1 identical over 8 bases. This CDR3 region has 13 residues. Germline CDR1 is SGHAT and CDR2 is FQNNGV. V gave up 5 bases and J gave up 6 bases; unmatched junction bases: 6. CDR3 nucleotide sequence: TGTGCCAGCAGCAGACAGGGGATCGGCGAGCAGTACTTC. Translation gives CASSRQGIGEQYF.